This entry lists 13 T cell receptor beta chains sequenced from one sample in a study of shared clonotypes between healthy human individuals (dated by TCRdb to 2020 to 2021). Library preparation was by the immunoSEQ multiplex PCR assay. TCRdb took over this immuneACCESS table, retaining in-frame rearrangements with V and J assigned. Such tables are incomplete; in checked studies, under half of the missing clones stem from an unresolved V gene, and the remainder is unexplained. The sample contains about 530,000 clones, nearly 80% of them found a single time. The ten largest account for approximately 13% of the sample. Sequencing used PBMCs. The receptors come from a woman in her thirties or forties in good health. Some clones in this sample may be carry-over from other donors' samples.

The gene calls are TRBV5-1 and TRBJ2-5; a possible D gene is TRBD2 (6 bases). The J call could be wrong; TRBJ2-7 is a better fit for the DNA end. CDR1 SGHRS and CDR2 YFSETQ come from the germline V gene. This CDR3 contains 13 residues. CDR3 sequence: CASMLRGGYEQYF. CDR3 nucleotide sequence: TGCGCCAGCATGCTGCGGGGTGGCTACGAGCAGTACTTC.

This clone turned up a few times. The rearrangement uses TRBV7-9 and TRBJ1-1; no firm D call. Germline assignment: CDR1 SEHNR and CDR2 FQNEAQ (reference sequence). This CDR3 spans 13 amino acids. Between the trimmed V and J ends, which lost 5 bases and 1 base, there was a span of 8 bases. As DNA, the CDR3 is TGTGCCAGCAGCCAGGAAACGAACACTGAAGCTTTCTTT. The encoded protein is CASSQETNTEAFF.

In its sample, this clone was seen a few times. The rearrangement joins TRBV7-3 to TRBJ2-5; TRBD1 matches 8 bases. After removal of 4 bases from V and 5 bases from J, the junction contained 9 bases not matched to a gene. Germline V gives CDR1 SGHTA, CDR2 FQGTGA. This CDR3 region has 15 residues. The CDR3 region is CASSSQGARAETQYF. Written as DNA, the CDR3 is TGTGCCAGCAGCTCCCAGGGGGCGAGAGCGGAGACCCAGTACTTC.

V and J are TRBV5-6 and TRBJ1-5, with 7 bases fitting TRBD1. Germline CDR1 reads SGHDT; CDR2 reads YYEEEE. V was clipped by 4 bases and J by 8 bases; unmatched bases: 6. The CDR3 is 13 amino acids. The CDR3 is CASSLTGMEPQHF. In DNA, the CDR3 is TGTGCCAGCAGCCTGACAGGGATGGAGCCCCAGCATTTT. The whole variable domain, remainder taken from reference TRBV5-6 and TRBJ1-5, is DAGVTQSPTHLIKTRGQQVTLRCSPKSGHDTVSWYQQALGQGPQFIFQYYEEEERQRGNFPDRFSGHQFPNYSSELNVNALLLGDSALYLCASSLTGMEPQHFGDGTRLSIL.

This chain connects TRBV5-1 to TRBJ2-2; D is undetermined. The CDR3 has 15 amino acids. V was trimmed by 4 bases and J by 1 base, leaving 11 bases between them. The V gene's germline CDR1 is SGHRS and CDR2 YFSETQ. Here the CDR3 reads CASSLTSQNTGELFF. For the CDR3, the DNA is TGCGCCAGCAGCCTCACAAGCCAGAACACCGGGGAGCTGTTTTTT.

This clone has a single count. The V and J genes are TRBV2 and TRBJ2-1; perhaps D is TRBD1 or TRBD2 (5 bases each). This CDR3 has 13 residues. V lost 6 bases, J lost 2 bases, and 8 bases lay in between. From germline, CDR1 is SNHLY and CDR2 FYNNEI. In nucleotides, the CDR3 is TGTGCCAGCAGCCCGGGACCCTACAATGAGCAGTTCTTC. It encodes CASSPGPYNEQFF.

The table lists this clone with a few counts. Written as DNA, the CDR3 is TGTGCCTGGAAAGTGGACAGGGGGTATTTCTTT. Its translation: CAWKVDRGYFF. This chain uses TRBV30 with TRBJ1-1; 10 bases are shared with TRBD1. V lost 4 bases, J lost 13 bases, and 6 bases stayed unmatched. CDR3 length equals 11 residues. CDR1 and CDR2 (germline): GTSNPN, SVGIG (reference sequence).

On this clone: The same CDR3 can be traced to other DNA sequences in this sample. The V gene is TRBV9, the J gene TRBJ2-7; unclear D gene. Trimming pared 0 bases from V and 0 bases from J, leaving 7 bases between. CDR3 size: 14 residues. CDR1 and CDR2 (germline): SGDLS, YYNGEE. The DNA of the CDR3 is TGTGCCAGCAGCGTAGATGGTAGCTCCTACGAGCAGTACTTC. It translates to CASSVDGSSYEQYF.

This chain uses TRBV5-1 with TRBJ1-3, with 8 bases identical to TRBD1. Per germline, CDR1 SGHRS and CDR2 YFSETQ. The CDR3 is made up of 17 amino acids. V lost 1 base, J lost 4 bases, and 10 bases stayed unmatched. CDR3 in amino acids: CASSLIQQGAWGNTIYF. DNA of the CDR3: TGCGCCAGCAGCTTGATACAGCAGGGGGCCTGGGGAAACACCATATATTTT.

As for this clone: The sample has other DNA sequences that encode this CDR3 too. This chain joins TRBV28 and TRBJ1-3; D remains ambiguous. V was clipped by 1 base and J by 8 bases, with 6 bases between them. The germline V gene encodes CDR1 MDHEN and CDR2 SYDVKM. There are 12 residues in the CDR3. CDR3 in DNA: TGTGCCAGCAGTTTATTACGAGACACCATATATTTT. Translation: CASSLLRDTIYF.

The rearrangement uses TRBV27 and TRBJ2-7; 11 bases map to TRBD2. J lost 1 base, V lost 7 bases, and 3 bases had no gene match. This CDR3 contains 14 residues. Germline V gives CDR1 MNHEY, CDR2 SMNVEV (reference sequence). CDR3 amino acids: CASTRTSGSYEQYF. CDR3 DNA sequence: TGTGCCAGCACTCGGACTAGCGGGTCCTACGAGCAGTACTTC.

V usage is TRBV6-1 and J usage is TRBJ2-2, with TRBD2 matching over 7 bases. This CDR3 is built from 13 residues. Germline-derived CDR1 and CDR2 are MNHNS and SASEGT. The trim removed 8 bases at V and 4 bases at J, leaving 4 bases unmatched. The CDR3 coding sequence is TGTGCCAGCGCGGGAGCGGGCACCGGGGAGCTGTTTTTT. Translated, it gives CASAGAGTGELFF.

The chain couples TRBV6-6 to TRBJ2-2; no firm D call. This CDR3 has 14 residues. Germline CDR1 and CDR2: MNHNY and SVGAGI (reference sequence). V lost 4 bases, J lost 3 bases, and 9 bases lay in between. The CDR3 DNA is TGTGCCAGCAGTTTGGGCCAGTACACCGGGGAGCTGTTTTTT. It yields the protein CASSLGQYTGELFF.